A selection of T cell receptor beta chains follows, all from one sample in a study of blood T cell repertoires in COVID-19. Method: immunoSEQ multiplex PCR; TCRdb's copy keeps in-frame clones and lacks some. There are 310,000 or so clones in the sample; about 90% occur only once, and about 11% lies in the top ten. Sequenced: peripheral blood. The receptor source for this set is a woman aged 30 to 39 with COVID-19, enrolled during active disease. CDR3s include the opening cysteine and the closing phenylalanine or tryptophan. A D gene is named only where the DNA matches it firmly. Only part of the rows carry a size: once, few, many, or a class if the clone is expanded.

j_call	v_call	clone_size	d_call	cdr3_aa	cdr3_nt
TRBJ2-7	TRBV6-2/TRBV6-3	.	TRBD2	CASSLTSGNYEQYF	TGTGCCAGCAGTTTGACTAGCGGGAACTACGAGCAGTACTTC
TRBJ2-7	TRBV10-3	.	TRBD1	CAISESLGQQSSYEQYF	TGTGCCATCAGTGAGTCGCTGGGACAGCAGAGCTCCTACGAGCAGTACTTC
TRBJ1-5	TRBV6-1	.	TRBD1	CASSEWQGGQPQHF	TGTGCCAGCAGTGAGTGGCAGGGGGGTCAGCCCCAGCATTTT
TRBJ2-1	TRBV11-1	once	.	CASSLGTQGTYNEQFF	TGTGCCAGCAGCTTAGGGACACAGGGAACCTACAATGAGCAGTTCTTC
TRBJ2-3	TRBV2	.	TRBD2	CASTLRTSWEGADTQYF	TGTGCCAGCACCCTACGGACTAGCTGGGAAGGAGCGGATACGCAGTATTTT
TRBJ1-6	TRBV4-3	once	.	CASSQGSGPPLHF	TGCGCCAGCAGCCAAGGATCTGGGCCACCCCTCCACTTT
TRBJ2-5	TRBV28	.	TRBD2	CASSVAGGNQETQYF	TGTGCCAGCAGTGTAGCGGGGGGAAATCAAGAGACCCAGTACTTC
TRBJ1-1	TRBV6-5	.	.	CASSYSTEGSTEAFF	TGTGCCAGCAGTTACTCGACGGAGGGGAGCACTGAAGCTTTCTTT
TRBJ2-2	TRBV9	.	.	CASSVSGVGGELFF	TGTGCCAGCAGCGTGTCGGGAGTGGGCGGGGAGCTGTTTTTT
TRBJ1-2	TRBV30	.	TRBD1	CAWSTPGTGVRYGYTF	TGTGCCTGGAGTACACCCGGGACAGGGGTTCGCTATGGCTACACCTTC
TRBJ2-7	TRBV28	.	.	CASSSEPPRVEQYF	TGTGCCAGCAGTTCCGAGCCCCCGAGGGTCGAGCAGTACTTC
TRBJ2-7	TRBV4-1	.	TRBD2	CASSQGLAGGYEQYF	TGCGCCAGCAGCCAAGGACTAGCGGGAGGGTACGAGCAGTACTTC
TRBJ2-7	TRBV6-1	.	.	CASSDRQNYEQYF	TGTGCCAGCAGTGACCGCCAGAACTACGAGCAGTACTTC
TRBJ2-1	TRBV6-2/TRBV6-3	few	.	CASSYSMGAPDEQFF	TGTGCCAGCAGTTACTCAATGGGAGCACCAGATGAGCAGTTCTTC
TRBJ2-1	TRBV29-1	.	TRBD2	CSVVLAGGYEQFF	TGCAGCGTTGTGCTAGCGGGAGGTTATGAGCAGTTCTTC
TRBJ2-5	TRBV28	.	.	CASSFTTRAQETQYF	TGTGCCAGCAGTTTTACTACCAGGGCCCAAGAGACCCAGTACTTC
TRBJ2-1	TRBV11-3	once	TRBD1	CASSSRDSYNEQFF	TGTGCCAGCAGCTCCCGGGACAGCTACAATGAGCAGTTCTTC
TRBJ1-5	TRBV4-1	few	TRBD1	CASSLRTGGDQPQHF	TGCGCCAGCAGCCTCAGGACAGGGGGGGATCAGCCCCAGCATTTT
TRBJ2-3	TRBV10-1	.	TRBD2	CASSDGTRTTSGRRDTQYF	TGCGCCAGCAGTGACGGCACCCGTACGACTAGCGGGAGGAGGGATACGCAGTATTTT
TRBJ1-1	TRBV5-4	.	TRBD1	CASSGADRGLKAFF	TGTGCCAGCAGCGGGGCGGACAGGGGCCTTAAAGCTTTCTTT
TRBJ2-2	TRBV4-3	.	.	CASSQGLRIPGELFF	TGCGCCAGCAGCCAAGGGTTGCGCATCCCCGGGGAGCTGTTTTTT
TRBJ2-7	TRBV7-2	.	.	CASSLAVELGEQYF	TGTGCCAGCAGCTTAGCGGTCGAGCTAGGCGAGCAGTACTTC
TRBJ1-1	TRBV27	.	.	CASSLSPTFGGVDTEAFF	TGTGCCAGCAGTTTATCGCCCACTTTTGGAGGCGTGGACACTGAAGCTTTCTTT
TRBJ2-5	TRBV2	.	.	CASRAGQETQYF	TGTGCCAGCAGGGCCGGGCAAGAGACCCAGTACTTC
TRBJ2-3	TRBV5-1	.	TRBD2	CASKLAGPTDTQYF	TGCGCCAGCAAATTAGCGGGACCCACAGATACGCAGTATTTT
TRBJ1-5	TRBV5-6	few	.	CASPGRVNQPQHF	TGTGCCAGCCCGGGCAGGGTCAATCAGCCCCAGCATTTT
TRBJ2-3	TRBV3-1/TRBV3-2	.	.	CASSLGPADTQYF	TGTGCCAGCAGCCTGGGCCCTGCAGATACGCAGTATTTT
TRBJ2-1	TRBV5-1	.	.	CASTPSGGSYNEQFF	TGCGCCAGCACCCCCTCCGGCGGCTCCTACAATGAGCAGTTCTTC
TRBJ1-5	TRBV18	.	TRBD1	CASSLDRGIQPQHF	TGTGCCAGCTCACTTGACAGGGGTATACAGCCCCAGCATTTT
TRBJ2-1	TRBV24-1	.	TRBD2	CATSDSKLGLFYNEQFF	TGTGCCACCAGTGACTCGAAATTGGGACTATTTTACAATGAGCAGTTCTTC
TRBJ1-1	TRBV6-5	.	.	CASSPWATPEAFF	TGTGCCAGCAGCCCCTGGGCGACGCCTGAAGCTTTCTTT
TRBJ2-7	TRBV14	.	TRBD1	CASSQEGTGREQYF	TGTGCCAGCAGCCAAGAGGGGACAGGGCGCGAGCAGTACTTC
TRBJ1-1	TRBV28	.	.	CASFSGQNTEAFF	TGTGCCAGCTTCTCCGGACAGAACACTGAAGCTTTCTTT
TRBJ2-5	TRBV19	.	.	CASGPSAQQETQYF	TGTGCCAGTGGCCCTAGCGCACAACAAGAGACCCAGTACTTC
TRBJ1-4	TRBV18	.	TRBD1	CASSPSGQGEEKLFF	TGTGCCAGCTCACCATCAGGACAGGGGGAAGAAAAACTGTTTTTT
TRBJ2-7	TRBV2	.	.	CASTVGGPYEQYF	TGTGCCAGCACCGTTGGGGGCCCCTACGAGCAGTACTTC
TRBJ2-3	TRBV29-1	once	TRBD2	CSVELGRERDTQYF	TGCAGCGTTGAATTAGGGCGGGAGAGGGATACGCAGTATTTT
TRBJ2-7	TRBV30	.	.	CAWSFAGEQYF	TGTGCCTGGAGTTTTGCGGGCGAGCAGTACTTC
TRBJ1-3	TRBV7-8	.	TRBD1	CASSLTDRAGNTIYF	TGTGCCAGCAGCTTAACCGACAGGGCTGGAAACACCATATATTTT
TRBJ2-1	TRBV30	.	TRBD2	CAWRDLGRADEQFF	TGTGCCTGGAGGGATCTTGGGAGGGCCGATGAGCAGTTCTTC
TRBJ1-1	TRBV7-8	.	.	CASSPSGADFTEAFF	TGTGCCAGCAGCCCTTCAGGAGCGGACTTCACTGAAGCTTTCTTT
TRBJ2-2	TRBV13	.	TRBD2	CASSLDGTSTGELFF	TGTGCCAGCAGCTTAGACGGGACTAGCACCGGGGAGCTGTTTTTT
TRBJ2-2	TRBV3-1/TRBV3-2	.	.	CASSQDLRFANTGELFF	TGTGCCAGCAGCCAAGATCTCAGGTTCGCGAACACCGGGGAGCTGTTTTTT
TRBJ2-1	TRBV6-5	.	TRBD2	CASSLGLAGGTEQFF	TGTGCCAGCAGTTTGGGACTAGCGGGAGGTACTGAGCAGTTCTTC
TRBJ1-6	TRBV7-8	.	.	CASSLDRRPLHF	TGTGCCAGCAGCTTAGACCGGCGGCCCCTCCACTTT
TRBJ2-5	TRBV18	.	.	CASSPEETQYF	TGTGCCAGCTCACCCGAAGAGACCCAGTACTTC
TRBJ1-1	TRBV6-5	once	.	CASSYGQTGSEAFF	TGTGCCAGCAGTTACGGACAGACAGGTTCTGAAGCTTTCTTT
TRBJ1-5	TRBV9	.	.	CASSVGSDSNQPQHF	TGTGCCAGCAGCGTAGGGTCAGATAGCAATCAGCCCCAGCATTTT
TRBJ2-1	TRBV3-1/TRBV3-2	.	TRBD1	CASSQGTGTYNEQFF	TGTGCCAGCAGCCAAGGGACAGGGACTTACAATGAGCAGTTCTTC
TRBJ2-4	TRBV6-5	.	TRBD1	CASSYSGQVAKNIQYF	TGTGCCAGCAGTTACTCGGGACAGGTAGCCAAAAACATTCAGTACTTC
TRBJ1-3	TRBV7-2	.	TRBD1	CASSLTGTGGNTIYF	TGTGCCAGCAGCTTAACCGGGACAGGGGGAAACACCATATATTTT